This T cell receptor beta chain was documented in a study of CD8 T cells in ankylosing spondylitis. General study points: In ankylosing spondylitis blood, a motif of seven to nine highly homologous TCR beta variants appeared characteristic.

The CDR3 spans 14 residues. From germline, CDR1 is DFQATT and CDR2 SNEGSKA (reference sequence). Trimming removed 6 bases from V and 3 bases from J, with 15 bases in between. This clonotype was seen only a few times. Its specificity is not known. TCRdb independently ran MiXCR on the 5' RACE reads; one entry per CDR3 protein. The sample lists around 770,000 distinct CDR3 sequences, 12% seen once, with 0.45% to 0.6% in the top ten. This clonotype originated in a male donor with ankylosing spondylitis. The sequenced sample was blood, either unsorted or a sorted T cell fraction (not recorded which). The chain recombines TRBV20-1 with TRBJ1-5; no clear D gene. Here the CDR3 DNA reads TGCAGTGCAAAACAGTTTATAAACAATCAGCCCCAGCATTTT. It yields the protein CSAKQFINNQPQHF.